This T cell receptor (beta chain) was identified during a study of shared clonotypes between healthy human individuals. Study background: CD4 naive cells filled three plates per donor, CD4 memory three, CD8 naive two and CD8 memory one.

Sequencing was performed with immunoSEQ multiplex PCR; in TCRdb, only in-frame clones are kept and a portion is missing. The sample yields under 650,000 clones, almost 97% seen once. Germline lookup yields CDR1 GTSNPN and CDR2 SVGIG (reference sequence). There are 13 residues in the CDR3. Deletions cut 1 base from V and 4 bases from J, with 8 bases between. The donors were all Caucasian adults (living in Nashville, Tennessee). This receptor was obtained from a woman in her twenties or thirties in good health. The gene calls are TRBV30 and TRBJ1-5; D remains unclear. Sequenced sample: naive CD4+ T cells sorted from blood. Subset here: CD45RA+ positively selected. This chain's CDR3 is CAWSDMSNQPQHF. In nucleotides, the CDR3 is TGTGCCTGGAGTGATATGTCTAATCAGCCCCAGCATTTT.